These 26 T cell receptor beta chains came from one sample sequenced in a study of tumor and adjacent non-tumor tissue in lung cancer. This sample's RNA came from whole unsorted tissue. A modified ARM-PCR protocol with three rounds of nested PCR amplified TCRbeta. TCRdb itself ran the multiplex PCR reads through MiXCR, one entry per CDR3 protein. This table holds about 80,000 distinct CDR3 sequences, around 85% found once. The sequencing input was lung tumor tissue. These receptors originate from a woman aged 45 to 65 with non-small cell lung cancer.

This chain links TRBV7-8 with TRBJ2-5, with D possibly TRBD1 on 5 matching bases. CDR1 is SGHVS and CDR2 is FQNEAQ in the germline V gene. This CDR3 region has 17 residues. V dropped 9 bases and J dropped 2 bases, with 25 bases sitting between them. CDR3 protein: CARSPRRQWARQETQYF. CDR3 DNA sequence: TGTGCCAGGAGCCCTAGAAGACAGTGGGCTCGGCAAGAGACCCAGTACTTC.

The count of this clonotype is one. Because it lacks the conserved phenylalanine or tryptophan at the end, this CDR3 is likely a read error. This chain connects TRBV20-1 to TRBJ2-1, with 9 bases fitting TRBD2. Germline CDR1 reads DFQATT; CDR2 reads SNEGSKA (reference sequence). CDR3 length: 16 amino acids. V lost 4 bases to trimming and J lost 2 bases; unmatched junction nucleotides: 9. The CDR3 is CSATGLAGVTYNEQFS. For the CDR3, the DNA is TGCAGTGCTACCGGATTAGCGGGAGTAACCTACAATGAGCAGTTCTCC.

On this clonotype itself: The CDR3 does not end in the conserved phenylalanine or tryptophan, so this is likely a read error. V is TRBV20-1 and J is TRBJ2-1; D remains unclear. CDR1 is DFQATT, CDR2 SNEGSKA, per germline (reference sequence). The CDR3 runs 11 residues. The CDR3 loop is CSARVHNKQFL. Written as DNA, the CDR3 is TGCAGTGCTAGAGTCCACAATAAGCAGTTCTTA.

Remarks on this clonotype: One end of the junction is discordant with germline, which a read error may explain. As DNA, the CDR3 is TGTGCCACCAACAGAGATAGGGGTCGGGGCAGGGTCTTC. Translation: CATNRDRGRGRVF. The V and J genes are TRBV15 and TRBJ2-7, with D possibly called TRBD1 or TRBD2 (5 bases each). From germline, CDR1 is LNHNV and CDR2 YYDKDF (reference sequence). The CDR3 sequence is 13 residues long.

In regard to this clonotype: It may be a read error: a sequence one base away is much more abundant. The chain employs TRBV24-1 and TRBJ1-2, with D perhaps matching TRBD1 (5 bases). This CDR3 spans 14 amino acids. Germline assignment: CDR1 KGHDR and CDR2 SFDVKD. CDR3 amino acids: CSTSDSGRNYGYTF. The DNA for the CDR3 is TGTTCCACCAGTGATTCGGGACGGAACTATGGCTACACCTTC.

On this clonotype itself: This CDR3 fails to terminate in the conserved phenylalanine or tryptophan, so it likely reflects a read error. The genes are TRBV20-1 and TRBJ2-1, with TRBD1 matching 7 bases. The CDR3 has 16 amino acids. Trimming at V came to 3 bases and at J to 8 bases, leaving 16 bases not matched to a gene. Germline CDR1 DFQATT, CDR2 SNEGSKA (reference sequence). The CDR3 is CSARLYIWTGLHEQFL. The CDR3 DNA reads as TGCAGTGCTAGGTTATATATCTGGACAGGTTTGCATGAGCAGTTCCTA.

Notes on this clonotype: Mismatch with germline at one junction end may stem from a read error. The chain couples TRBV6-6 to TRBJ1-2; the match to TRBD1 covers 10 bases. The CDR3 extends over 14 amino acids. The germline V gene has CDR1 MNHNY and CDR2 SVGAGI (reference sequence). CDR3 coding DNA: TGTTCCAGCAGCCAAGACAGGGGGCCATGGGGCTACAGCTTC. It translates to CSSSQDRGPWGYSF.

Concerning this clonotype: One end of the junction fails to match germline, which may point to a read error. The chain couples TRBV6-6 to TRBJ1-5; 7 bases align to TRBD1. This CDR3 has 15 amino acids. Looked up from germline, CDR1 is MNHNY and CDR2 is SVGAGI (reference sequence). CDR3 loop: CASSPKPGGYQSQHF. The CDR3 DNA follows: TGTGCCAGCAGCCCTAAGCCAGGGGGGTATCAGTCCCAGCATTTT.

Points on this clonotype: One junction end does not reproduce the germline sequence, and a read error may be involved. The chain carries TRBV11-1 and TRBJ2-3, with TRBD1 matching over 7 bases. Germline CDR1 reads SGHAT; CDR2 reads FQDESV (reference sequence). This CDR3 has 14 amino acids. CDR3 amino acids: CVSSIATGADIQYF. In DNA, the CDR3 is TGTGTCAGCAGCATAGCTACAGGGGCTGATATCCAGTATTTT.

This chain links TRBV6-5 with TRBJ1-1, with D possibly matching TRBD1 (6 bases). CDR3 length equals 12 residues. Germline V lookup: CDR1 MNHEY, CDR2 SVGAGI. Trimming took 7 bases from V and 6 from J, leaving 12 bases between them. DNA of the CDR3: TGTGCCAGCAACCTCAAGGGGGCTGAAGCTTTCTTT. Its protein is CASNLKGAEAFF.

In regard to this clonotype: An end of the junction does not agree with germline; a read error may underlie this. The chain carries TRBV6-2 or TRBV6-3 and TRBJ2-5; D is unclear. The length of the CDR3 is 15 residues. Germline CDR1 and CDR2: MNHEY and SVGEGT. The CDR3 DNA follows: TGTGCCAGGAGTTCCCACCGAGCCGAACGGGAGACCCAGTACTTC. It is translated as CARSSHRAERETQYF.

Of note for this clonotype: One junction end does not reproduce the germline sequence, and a read error may be involved. V and J are TRBV12-3 or TRBV12-4 and TRBJ2-7; no clear D gene. The CDR3 runs 16 residues. This CDR3 is CDSSTRVRDLPCELYF. The CDR3, as DNA: TGTGACAGCAGTACCCGAGTGAGAGACCTACCCTGCGAGCTGTACTTC.

Details on this clonotype: Germline is not matched at one junction end, which may reflect a read error. The chain employs TRBV12-3 or TRBV12-4 and TRBJ1-1; D unclear. The CDR3 totals 13 residues. CDR3 coding DNA: TGTGCCAGCAGTTTTTGGGGAGACACTCAAGCTTTCTTT. This gives the protein CASSFWGDTQAFF.

This sequence joins TRBV7-2 and TRBJ2-5; D gene uncertain. The V and J ends lost 4 bases and 3 bases respectively, with 9 bases between them. CDR1 and CDR2 (germline): SGHTA, FQGNSA. CDR3 length equals 13 residues. The CDR3 bases are TGTGCCAGCAGCTCGAACAGTGAAGAGACCCAGTACTTC. This translates into CASSSNSEETQYF.

On this clonotype itself: The junction does not match germline at one end; this may be a read error. The rearrangement joins TRBV10-3 to TRBJ2-5; D tentatively reads TRBD1 or TRBD2 (5 bases each). From germline, CDR1 is ENHRY and CDR2 SYGVKD. The CDR3 spans 12 residues. In DNA, the CDR3 is TGTACCATCAATGGGGGTGTAGAGACCCAGTACTTC. Residues: CTINGGVETQYF.

Points on this clonotype: The germline gene is not matched at one end of the junction; a read error may be the cause. The genes are TRBV12-3 or TRBV12-4 and TRBJ2-5; no clear D gene. The CDR3 is 13 residues long. The CDR3 coding sequence is TGTGCCAGCAGTGTTCGGAACCAAGAGATCCAGTACTTC. Translating gives CASSVRNQEIQYF.

This chain links TRBV6-2 or TRBV6-3 with TRBJ1-1; 8 bases map to TRBD1. Germline lookup yields CDR1 MNHEY and CDR2 SVGEGT. The CDR3 is 14 amino acids. Losses at the gene ends were 10 bases for V and 3 bases for J; bases not matched to a gene: 10. CDR3 nucleotides: TGTGCCAACATACAGGACAGGGATGACACTGAAGCTTTCTTT. It is translated as CANIQDRDDTEAFF.

Comment on this clonotype: The CDR3 end shows no conserved phenylalanine or tryptophan, and so a read error is likely. The gene calls are TRBV24-1 and TRBJ2-1, with TRBD2 matching 10 bases. CDR1 is KGHDR and CDR2 is SFDVKD in the germline V gene. V was clipped by 4 bases and J by 7 bases; unmatched bases: 9. CDR3 size: 16 residues. In nucleotides, the CDR3 is TGTGCCACCAGTGACCCCGGCGGAGCGGGAGGGAATGAGCAGTTCGTC. The encoded protein is CATSDPGGAGGNEQFV.

Regarding this clonotype: A much larger clone is a single base away; this may be a read error. The chain has TRBV7-9 and TRBJ1-1; perhaps TRBD1 as D (5 bases). Germline V gene data show CDR1 as SEHNR and CDR2 as FQNEAQ (reference sequence). The CDR3 runs 14 residues. CDR3 coding DNA: TGTGTCAGCAGCTTAACAGGAGCTAACACTGAAGCTTTCTTT. Amino acids: CVSSLTGANTEAFF.

A remark on this clonotype: At one boundary the junction diverges from the germline segment, which might be a read error. J is TRBJ2-2 and V is TRBV5-1; D perhaps matches TRBD1 (8 bases). The CDR3 sequence is 15 residues long. Germline V gene data show CDR1 as SGHRS and CDR2 as YFSETQ. The CDR3 region is CANREGQANTGELFF. In DNA form, the CDR3 reads TGCGCCAACAGGGAGGGACAGGCGAACACCGGGGAACTGTTTTTT.

As regards this clonotype: An end of the junction does not agree with germline; a read error may underlie this. The rearrangement joins TRBV20-1 to TRBJ1-1, with D hard to call. The CDR3 runs 14 residues. Germline V gene lookup returns CDR1 DFQATT and CDR2 SNEGSKA (reference sequence). The CDR3 DNA reads as TGCAGTGCTCCCGGCGGGGTATTGAACATTGAAGCTTTCTTT. This sequence encodes CSAPGGVLNIEAFF.

In regard to this clonotype: At one boundary the junction diverges from the germline segment, which might be a read error. The rearrangement joins TRBV20-1 to TRBJ2-7; D tentatively fits TRBD1 or TRBD2 (5 bases each). This CDR3 spans 13 amino acids. Germline CDR1 and CDR2: DFQATT and SNEGSKA (reference sequence). The CDR3 here is CSARESRGHEHYF. CDR3 coding DNA: TGCAGTGCTAGGGAGAGCCGGGGCCACGAGCATTACTTC.

This clonotype was counted at least ten times. V gene TRBV6-5 combines with J gene TRBJ1-3; 7 bases line up with TRBD1. Germline assignment: CDR1 MNHEY and CDR2 SVGAGI. The ends lost 7 bases at V and 3 bases at J; junction bases unmatched: 6. CDR3 length equals 14 residues. CDR3 protein: CASTRQGGGNTIYF. Here the CDR3 DNA reads TGTGCCAGCACTAGACAGGGCGGTGGAAACACCATATATTTT.

V and J are TRBV28 and TRBJ1-1; the D is unclear. The CDR3 extends over 13 amino acids. Germline-derived CDR1 and CDR2 are MDHEN and SYDVKM. The V end lost 2 bases, the J end lost 12 bases, and 16 bases lay between the germline ends. The CDR3 here is CASSLTRISDTFF. CDR3 nucleotides: TGTGCCAGCAGTTTAACCAGGATCTCTGATACTTTCTTT.

In the case of this clonotype: One junction end does not reproduce the germline sequence, and a read error may be involved. The chain combines TRBV11-2 with TRBJ2-3; D may be TRBD1 (5 bases). CDR1 is SGHAT, CDR2 FQNNGV, per germline. The CDR3 runs 17 residues. The CDR3 nucleotides read TGTGCTAGCAGCTCAGATAAGGGGTTAGTCTCCACAGATACGCAGTATTTT. Translating it yields CASSSDKGLVSTDTQYF.

This clonotype was counted ten times or more. The chain carries TRBV24-1 and TRBJ2-1; 9 positions match TRBD2. The V and J ends lost 4 bases and 6 bases, in that order; junction bases with no gene match: 12. The CDR3 loop spans 17 amino acids. The V gene's germline CDR1 is KGHDR and CDR2 SFDVKD. As DNA, the CDR3 is TGTGCCACCAGTGACCAGACCGGGACTAGCACTATCAATGAGCAGTTCTTC. Encoded protein: CATSDQTGTSTINEQFF.